This entry lists 2 T cell receptor beta chains sequenced from one sample in a study of identical twins (dated by TCRdb to the mid-2010s). The method was 5' RACE. The sequencer listed for this sample is Illumina HiSeq 2000. The public reads were reanalyzed by TCRdb: fastp trimming at Q25, MiXCR alignment, in-frame beta chains only. Records with the same CDR3 protein are collapsed into one entry carrying the most frequent genes and DNA. The sample includes roughly 480,000 distinct CDR3 sequences, with roughly a quarter observed a single time. The top ten hold about 2.9% of the sample. These data also formed part of another study, on T cells expressing NK-cell markers.

Sample: CD4+ T cells sorted from blood. The receptors were gathered from a woman younger than 35 in good health.

This clonotype was counted between two and nine times. The chain couples TRBV12-3 or TRBV12-4 to TRBJ2-1; TRBD2 agrees at 11 bases. The CDR3 sequence is 15 residues long. The ends lost 1 base at V and 7 bases at J; junction bases unmatched: 3. This CDR3 reads CASSLVAGGPNEQFF. In nucleotides, the CDR3 is TGTGCCAGCAGTTTAGTAGCGGGGGGGCCTAATGAGCAGTTCTTC.

In its sample, this clonotype was seen a few times. The chain links TRBV3-1 to TRBJ1-6; D gene unclear. This CDR3 contains 13 residues. Deletions cut 4 bases from V and 10 bases from J, with 11 bases between. Germline CDR1 and CDR2: LGHDT and YNNKEL (reference sequence). CDR3 sequence (DNA): TGTGCCAGCAGCCTACCCGAGGACTCACCCCTCCACTTT. Its protein is CASSLPEDSPLHF.